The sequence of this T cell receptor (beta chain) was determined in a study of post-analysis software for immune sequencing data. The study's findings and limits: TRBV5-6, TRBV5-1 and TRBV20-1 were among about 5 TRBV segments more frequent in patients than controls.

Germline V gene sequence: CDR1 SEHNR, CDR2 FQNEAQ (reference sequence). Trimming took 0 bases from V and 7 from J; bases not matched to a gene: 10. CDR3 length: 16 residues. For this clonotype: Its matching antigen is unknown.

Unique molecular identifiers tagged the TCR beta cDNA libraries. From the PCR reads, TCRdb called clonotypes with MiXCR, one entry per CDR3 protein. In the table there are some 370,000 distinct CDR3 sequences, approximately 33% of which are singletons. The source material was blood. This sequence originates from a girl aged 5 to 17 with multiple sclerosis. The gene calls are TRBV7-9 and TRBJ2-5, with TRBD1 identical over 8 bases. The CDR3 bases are TGTGCCAGCAGCTTAGCGCTTGGCAGGGGGCGAGGGACCCAGTACTTC. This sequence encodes CASSLALGRGRGTQYF.